This section outlines one T cell receptor (beta chain) sequence together with its context. The germline V gene has CDR1 ENHRY and CDR2 SYGVKD. The CDR3 totals 15 residues. After removal of 2 bases from V and 6 bases from J, the junction contained 6 bases not matched to a gene. This entry is derived from a study of T cell changes during pregnancy in multiple sclerosis. Here immunoSEQ multiplex PCR was the method, and the copy in TCRdb shows in-frame clones only, minus some. The sample carries about 41,000 clones, less than 95% recorded once. The V gene is TRBV10-3, the J gene TRBJ1-5; 8 bases fit TRBD1. This TCR was sampled from a female donor with multiple sclerosis, enrolled in a pregnancy study. The sample here was CD8+ T cells from peripheral blood mononuclear cells, taken in the first trimester of pregnancy. The CDR3 protein is CAISEDRGTAQPQHF. The CDR3 DNA reads as TGTGCCATCAGTGAGGACAGGGGTACTGCTCAGCCCCAGCATTTT.